This T cell receptor (beta chain) was identified during a study of beta chain features in type 1 diabetes. Turning to the study itself: Patient and healthy donor groups were alike in age, gender and cell yields.

Study outcomes and limitations: Shortening of TCRB CDR3s, moderate but significant, appeared in all four CD4+ subsets of Type 1 diabetes patients. VDJ junctions in type 1 diabetes patients carried more deletions and fewer insertions.

This clone was observed a handful of times. Its antigen remains unknown. Heparinised blood was drawn once per donor, averaging about 100 mL. Of the isolated RNA, all was reverse transcribed, and so the sequenced material was expressed TCRB transcripts. The average output of naive, central memory and regulatory T cell samples was about 3.3 million reads. Produced via immunoSEQ multiplex PCR; TCRdb's table is partial and in-frame only. The repertoire has around 250,000 clones, approximately 15% of them found once; the top ten carry roughly 0.019%. This CDR3 region has 14 residues. V lost 5 bases to trimming and J lost 3 bases; unmatched junction nucleotides: 6. Germline-derived CDR1 and CDR2 are SEHNR and FQNEAQ (reference sequence).

The sequencing sample was made of naive CD4+ T cells from blood. The sequence came from a man aged 25 to 45 with type 1 diabetes. The chain recombines TRBV7-9 with TRBJ2-5; 7 nucleotides match TRBD1. This CDR3 reads CASSRGQGEETQYF. The CDR3 region has the DNA TGTGCCAGCAGCAGGGGGCAGGGGGAAGAGACCCAGTACTTC.